This T cell receptor (beta chain) appears in the sequencing data of a study of vaccination and CD4 T cells after COVID-19. Overall study: There were six male and four female convalescents, and two of them were Hispanic. Study-level findings and limits: In convalescent patients, a median 86.3% of reactive clones appeared only post-vaccination.

The Oncomine TCR Beta short-read assay was applied to DNA of cultured CD4+ T cells. TCRdb redid the calling of the PCR reads with MiXCR, one entry per CDR3 protein. The profile covers 12,000 or so distinct CDR3 sequences, with around 80% appearing a single time and about a tenth taken by the ten largest. Germline lookup yields CDR1 KGHDR and CDR2 SFDVKD. The trim removed 7 bases at V and 5 bases at J, leaving 11 bases unmatched. The CDR3 spans 17 residues. As regards this clonotype: The antigen remains undetermined.

The treatment here: approximately nine-day PBMC culture with coronavirus spike peptide pools or control peptides (ViraFEST assay). After culture for around ten days, isolation of CD4+ T cells was performed by negative selection. The chain has TRBV24-1 and TRBJ2-2; 11 nucleotides match TRBD2. Sequenced input: CD4+ T cells from blood, cultured in vitro. The receptor's source is a human donor who had recovered from COVID-19. Written as DNA, the CDR3 is TGTGCCACCAGCAAAGAACAATGGACTAGCGGGACCGGGGAGCTGTTTTTT. It translates to CATSKEQWTSGTGELFF.